These T cell receptor beta chains were read from a single sample in a study of identical twins. Each CDR3 protein is one row after TCRdb ran MiXCR on the 5' RACE reads. The sample has roughly 720,000 distinct CDR3 sequences, around a sixth seen once. These sequences were also reported in another study, on T cells expressing NK-cell markers.

What was sequenced was PBMCs. All receptors come from a woman under 30 in good health. Each CDR3 is given with its conserved first and last residue. Fields, in order: clone size, J gene, D gene, V gene, CDR3 DNA, CDR3 protein. D genes are given only for firm matches. Only some rows state a clone size, as once, few, many or a class for expanded clones.

>few|TRBJ2-2|TRBD1|TRBV25-1
TGTGCCAGCAAAGGGCAGGGGGCGTCAGGCGGGGAGCTGTTTTTT
CASKGQGASGGELFF
>NA|TRBJ2-6|TRBD1|TRBV29-1
TGCAGCGTAGATGACAGGGCTGGGGCCAACGTCCTGACTTTC
CSVDDRAGANVLTF
>NA|TRBJ1-1|TRBD1|TRBV4-1
TGCGCCAGCAGCCAAAGTGGGGACAGGCCCTTGAACACTGAAGCTTTCTTT
CASSQSGDRPLNTEAFF
>few|TRBJ1-1|NA|TRBV25-1
TGTGCCAGCACTCTCTCAGGGACCCAGGGGAACACTGAAGCTTTCTTT
CASTLSGTQGNTEAFF
>NA|TRBJ2-7|NA|TRBV12-3/TRBV12-4
TGTGCCAGCAGTGGTTACACCTCCTACGAGCAGTACTTC
CASSGYTSYEQYF
>few|TRBJ2-3|TRBD2|TRBV7-3
TGTGCCAGCAGCTTAATAGCGGGGGGGATGGATACGCAGTATTTT
CASSLIAGGMDTQYF
>NA|TRBJ2-3|TRBD2|TRBV5-1
TGCGCCAGCAGCCCGGGACTAGCGGGGGGCCAACCGGGAGATACGCAGTATTTT
CASSPGLAGGQPGDTQYF
>many|TRBJ2-1|NA|TRBV5-1
TGCGCCAGCAGCTTGGCCGAGAGCTCCTACAATGAGCAGTTCTTC
CASSLAESSYNEQFF
>few|TRBJ2-3|NA|TRBV5-1
TGCGCCAGCAGCCGTATTGGGCCCACTAGCACAGATACGCAGTATTTT
CASSRIGPTSTDTQYF
>few|TRBJ2-1|TRBD1|TRBV29-1
TGCAGCGGGGGGGACAGGGGGCTCAACGAGCAGTTCTTC
CSGGDRGLNEQFF
>few|TRBJ2-3|TRBD2|TRBV13
TGTGCCAGCAGCTTAAGGCTAGCGGGAGGGACCATCCGGGATACGCAGTATTTT
CASSLRLAGGTIRDTQYF
>NA|TRBJ1-1|TRBD1|TRBV7-9
TGTGCCAGCAGCTCACTAACAGGGGTGAACACTGAAGCTTTCTTT
CASSSLTGVNTEAFF
>NA|TRBJ2-7|NA|TRBV7-2
TGTGCCAGCAGCATGCGGGACTACGAGCAGTACTTC
CASSMRDYEQYF
>NA|TRBJ2-1|TRBD2|TRBV19
TGTGCCAGTAGTAGCGGGAGGGCCCCCAATGAGCAGTTCTTC
CASSSGRAPNEQFF
>NA|TRBJ2-7|NA|TRBV20-1
TGCAGTGTTCTGGACGGTCCCTACGAGCAGTACTTC
CSVLDGPYEQYF
>few|TRBJ2-7|NA|TRBV6-5
TGTGCCAGCAGTTATGGGCTGGATTCCTACGAGCAGTACTTC
CASSYGLDSYEQYF
>few|TRBJ2-1|TRBD2|TRBV7-2
TGTGCCAGCAGGGTTGGGACTAGCGGTAACTACAATGAGCAGTTCTTC
CASRVGTSGNYNEQFF